Following are 24 T cell receptor beta chains from one sample sequenced in a study of shared clonotypes between healthy human individuals. Method: immunoSEQ multiplex PCR; TCRdb's copy keeps in-frame clones and lacks some. The repertoire holds some 1,600,000 clones, with 95% to 99% as singletons. The sequenced material came from naive CD4+ T cells sorted from blood. Subset given: CD45RA+ positively selected. The receptors come from a man aged 30-40 years in good health.

V and J are TRBV19 and TRBJ2-3, with 7 bases identical to TRBD2. The CDR3 covers 14 residues. V shed 6 bases and J 5 bases; nucleotides not matched to a gene: 8. CDR1 is LNHDA and CDR2 is SQIVND in the germline V gene (reference sequence). The CDR3 here is CASRRAGAVDTQYF. For the CDR3, the DNA is TGTGCCAGTAGGCGGGCGGGAGCCGTAGATACGCAGTATTTT. The full variable domain, completed using reference TRBV19 and TRBJ2-3, is DGGITQSPKYLFRKEGQNVTLSCEQNLNHDAMYWYRQDPGQGLRLIYYSQIVNDFQKGDIAEGYSVSREKKESFPLTVTSAQKNPTAFYLCASRRAGAVDTQYFGPGTRLTVL.

The chain uses TRBV19 and TRBJ2-1, with 9 bases identical to TRBD2. Looked up from germline, CDR1 is LNHDA and CDR2 is SQIVND (reference sequence). This CDR3 spans 16 amino acids. The ends lost 2 bases at V and 6 bases at J; junction bases unmatched: 8. DNA for the CDR3: TGTGCCAGTAGTATAAATTCGAGACTAGCGGTCAATGAGCAGTTCTTC. It translates to CASSINSRLAVNEQFF.

V and J are TRBV18 and TRBJ2-3; D gene uncertain. Between the trimmed V and J ends, which lost 2 bases and 0 bases, there was a span of 12 bases. Germline V gene sequence: CDR1 KGHSH, CDR2 LQKENI. This CDR3 region has 16 residues. CDR3 in DNA: TGTGCCAGCTCACCATTTACCACCTCTAGCACAGATACGCAGTATTTT. Translated: CASSPFTTSSTDTQYF.

A single count supports this clone. The chain recombines TRBV18 with TRBJ2-3; D not certain. V shed 0 bases and J shed 10 bases, with 14 bases lying between them. The CDR3 runs to 14 residues. Germline V gene data show CDR1 as KGHSH and CDR2 as LQKENI. CDR3 amino acids: CASSPPGSSVAQYF. CDR3 sequence (DNA): TGTGCCAGCTCACCACCCGGGTCCTCTGTTGCGCAGTATTTT.

J is TRBJ2-5 and V is TRBV10-2; D possibly corresponds to TRBD1 (5 bases). This CDR3 contains 14 residues. The V end was cut by 3 bases, the J end by 5 bases, with 13 bases between. CDR1 and CDR2 from the germline V gene are WSHSY and SAAADI. The CDR3 protein is CASSDLRGRETQYF. In nucleotides, the CDR3 is TGCGCCAGCAGTGATTTAAGGGGCCGGGAGACCCAGTACTTC.

This clone appeared once. The V and J genes are TRBV25-1 and TRBJ1-4; D remains ambiguous. Germline V gives CDR1 MGHDK, CDR2 SYGVNS. Trimming stripped 3 bases from V and 0 bases from J, with 5 bases between. This CDR3 spans 14 amino acids. For the CDR3, the DNA is TGTGCCAGCAGTGATTCAGCAACTAATGAAAAACTGTTTTTT. This translates into CASSDSATNEKLFF. The whole variable domain, remainder taken from reference TRBV25-1 and TRBJ1-4, is EADIYQTPRYLVIGTGKKITLECSQTMGHDKMYWYQQDPGMELHLIHYSYGVNSTEKGDLSSESTVSRIRTEHFPLTLESARPSHTSQYLCASSDSATNEKLFFGSGTQLSVL.

The chain combines TRBV5-1 with TRBJ2-1; 13 bases line up with TRBD2. Per germline, CDR1 SGHRS and CDR2 YFSETQ. V trimming: 3 bases; J trimming: 7 bases; junction bases outside the gene matches: 10. CDR3 length: 17 residues. The CDR3 bases are TGCGCCAGCAGCTCCCGTTCGACTAGCGGGAGGAAAAATGAGCAGTTCTTC. Translating gives CASSSRSTSGRKNEQFF.

This chain links TRBV2 with TRBJ2-6; D gene unclear. Germline CDR1 reads SNHLY; CDR2 reads FYNNEI. Trimming took off 7 bases at V and 3 bases at J, with 4 bases between the two ends. The CDR3 extends over 12 amino acids. This CDR3 reads CASKVGANVLTF. In DNA form, the CDR3 reads TGTGCCAGCAAGGTTGGGGCCAACGTCCTGACTTTC.

J is TRBJ2-7 and V is TRBV14, with 8 bases aligning to TRBD1. Germline assignment: CDR1 SGHDN and CDR2 FVKESK. Trimming took 4 bases from V and 6 from J; bases not matched to a gene: 5. This CDR3 contains 13 residues. The CDR3 here is CASSLGTGLEQYF. The CDR3 nucleotides read TGTGCCAGCAGCCTCGGGACAGGTCTCGAGCAGTACTTC.

This chain links TRBV11-3 with TRBJ2-3; D may be TRBD2 (6 bases). Trimming removed 1 base from V and 3 bases from J, with 14 bases in between. This CDR3 comprises 16 residues. The germline CDR1 and CDR2 sequences are SGHNT and YENEEA. The CDR3 protein is CASSLGREWATDTQYF. CDR3 DNA: TGTGCCAGCAGCTTAGGTCGGGAGTGGGCTACAGATACGCAGTATTTT.

Concerning this clone: The sample contains more than one DNA sequence encoding this CDR3. CDR3 in amino acids: CASSLVLNTEAFF. The CDR3 region has the DNA TGTGCCAGCAGCTTGGTGCTGAACACTGAAGCTTTCTTT. The rearrangement joins TRBV11-2 to TRBJ1-1; D is unresolved. V was clipped by 3 bases and J by 0 bases, with 5 bases between them. CDR1 SGHAT and CDR2 FQNNGV come from the germline V gene. The CDR3 extends over 13 amino acids.

This chain joins TRBV7-2 and TRBJ1-2; D unresolved. There are 14 residues in the CDR3. Germline V gene lookup returns CDR1 SGHTA and CDR2 FQGNSA. The germline V and J ends were trimmed by 2 bases and 1 base, with 8 bases remaining between them. In DNA, the CDR3 is TGTGCCAGCAGCTTAAGGCAGAATAACTATGGCTACACCTTC. Protein sequence: CASSLRQNNYGYTF. The full variable domain, in which reference TRBV7-2 and TRBJ1-2 provide the parts outside the CDR3, is GAGVSQSPSNKVTEKGKDVELRCDPISGHTALYWYRQSLGQGLEFLIYFQGNSAPDKSGLPSDRFSAERTGGSVSTLTIQRTQQEDSAVYLCASSLRQNNYGYTFGSGTRLTVV.

The V call is TRBV6-6, the J call TRBJ2-1, with TRBD2 as a possible D gene (6 bases). V was cut by 0 bases and J by 5 bases, with 11 bases left in between. The CDR3 has 15 residues. CDR1 and CDR2 from the germline V gene are MNHNY and SVGAGI (reference sequence). The CDR3 DNA reads as TGTGCCAGCAGTTACTCGGGGGGAGCGAACAATGAGCAGTTCTTC. Protein: CASSYSGGANNEQFF.

The genes are TRBV12-5 and TRBJ2-3; 7 bases match TRBD1. The CDR3 covers 15 residues. The V gene's germline CDR1 is LGHNT and CDR2 FRNRAP. Trimming cost V 1 base and J 6 bases; bases outside gene matches: 7. The CDR3 DNA reads TGTGCTAGTGGTTTGGGGACAGGACCCGGGGATACGCAGTATTTT. Its translation is CASGLGTGPGDTQYF.

About this clone itself: The same CDR3 also results from other DNA sequences found in this sample. V gene TRBV5-4 combines with J gene TRBJ1-2; TRBD1 is a possible D gene (6 bases). The CDR3 is 13 amino acids. Trimming took 0 bases from V and 5 from J, leaving 8 bases between them. Per the germline V gene, CDR1 is SGHNT and CDR2 is YYREEE (reference sequence). The CDR3 DNA is TGTGCCAGCAGCTTGGGACAGGATTATGGCTACACCTTC. Residues: CASSLGQDYGYTF.

The chain employs TRBV2 and TRBJ2-5, with unresolved D. Germline V gives CDR1 SNHLY, CDR2 FYNNEI. The CDR3 spans 17 residues. Trimming stripped 4 bases from V and 5 bases from J, with 23 bases between. CDR3 sequence (DNA): TGTGCCAGCAGTGGCCCCCCTTCTCGGCAGCTCTCGGAGACCCAGTACTTC. Protein sequence: CASSGPPSRQLSETQYF.

The chain combines TRBV28 with TRBJ1-4; TRBD1 might be the D (5 bases). The CDR3 runs 15 residues. V was trimmed by 6 bases and J by 4 bases, leaving 15 bases between them. Germline CDR1 and CDR2: MDHEN and SYDVKM. The CDR3 DNA reads as TGTGCCAGCAGCCCCCGGGGGACCCTTAATGAAAAACTGTTTTTT. Encoded protein: CASSPRGTLNEKLFF.

As concerns this clone: The sample carries other DNA sequences with the same CDR3. The chain has TRBV18 and TRBJ1-5, with TRBD1 matching 8 bases. The CDR3 sequence is 14 residues long. J was trimmed by 3 bases and V by 3 bases; bases with no gene match: 1. Germline assignment: CDR1 KGHSH and CDR2 LQKENI. CDR3 bases: TGTGCCAGCTCACCGGACAGGGTCAATCAGCCCCAGCATTTT. This codes for CASSPDRVNQPQHF.

The gene calls are TRBV5-5 and TRBJ2-7; 16 nucleotides line up with TRBD2. Germline V gene data show CDR1 as SGHKS and CDR2 as YYEKEE (reference sequence). This CDR3 spans 16 amino acids. Trimming at V came to 4 bases and at J to 6 bases, leaving 7 bases not matched to a gene. The CDR3 reads CASSPGLAGGNREQYF. CDR3 bases: TGTGCCAGCAGCCCGGGACTAGCGGGAGGGAACCGCGAGCAGTACTTC.

The chain couples TRBV18 to TRBJ1-3; D is uncertain. CDR3 length equals 15 residues. V was pared by 1 base and J by 0 bases, with 7 bases between. Germline V gene data show CDR1 as KGHSH and CDR2 as LQKENI. CDR3 in amino acids: CASSPLSTSGNTIYF. CDR3 DNA sequence: TGTGCCAGCTCACCACTCTCGACCTCTGGAAACACCATATATTTT.

The rearrangement joins TRBV6-5 to TRBJ2-7, with 7 bases fitting TRBD1. This CDR3 is 15 amino acids long. V trimming: 0 bases; J trimming: 2 bases; junction bases outside the gene matches: 4. From germline, CDR1 is MNHEY and CDR2 SVGAGI. CDR3: CASSYSWQGAYEQYF. The CDR3 nucleotides are TGTGCCAGCAGTTACTCCTGGCAGGGGGCCTACGAGCAGTACTTC.

This chain joins TRBV9 and TRBJ2-2, with 8 bases identical to TRBD2. The CDR3 runs 14 residues. V trimming: 4 bases; J trimming: 2 bases; junction bases outside the gene matches: 1. CDR1 and CDR2 from the germline V gene are SGDLS and YYNGEE. The CDR3 sequence is CASSLAGNTGELFF. In DNA, the CDR3 is TGTGCCAGCAGCCTAGCGGGTAACACCGGGGAGCTGTTTTTT.

This chain joins TRBV29-1 and TRBJ2-2, with D hard to call. In germline, CDR1 is SQVTM, CDR2 ANQGSEA. This CDR3 comprises 13 residues. V was clipped by 7 bases and J by 1 base, with 10 bases between them. This CDR3 reads CSGRTMNTGELFF. CDR3 bases: TGCAGCGGTAGGACGATGAACACCGGGGAGCTGTTTTTT.

Note on this clone: The junction departs from germline at one end; a sequencing error may be responsible. The chain links TRBV18 to TRBJ2-5, with D maybe TRBD1 (6 bases). The germline CDR1 and CDR2 sequences are KGHSH and LQKENI. CDR3 length equals 15 residues. CDR3 DNA sequence: TGTGCCAGCTCATCACCGGACAGCTGGGGGGAGACCCAGTACTTC. It is translated as CASSSPDSWGETQYF. Based on the CDR3 plus reference TRBV18 and TRBJ2-5, the full variable domain is NAGVMQNPRHLVRRRGQEARLRCSPMKGHSHVYWYRQLPEEGLKFMVYLQKENIIDESGMPKERFSAEFPKEGPSILRIQQVVRGDSAAYFCASSSPDSWGETQYFGPGTRLLVL.